This T cell receptor delta chain comes out of a study of γδ T cells in repeated Plasmodium falciparum infection. This clone was observed a handful of times. A read error is likely here: a far larger clone is one base away. The sample holds other DNA sequences that translate to the same CDR3. TCRdb re-called the multiplex PCR reads with CATT. The sample has over 55,000 delta-chain clones, around 1.7% seen once. CDR1 and CDR2 from the germline V gene are GEAIGNYY and EKD. The CDR3 extends over 16 amino acids. Gammadelta T cells were flow-sorted from PBMC into Vgamma9/Vdelta2+ and Vdelta2-negative populations for bulk analysis.

No J gene was named, though the V gene is TRDV2; the D segment call TRDD3 is taken from the table without a DNA check. The receptor was isolated from a pool of human donors (malaria-infected and uninfected, not separated). Specimen: gamma-delta T cells from blood. DNA of the CDR3: TGTGCCTGTGACACCGAGGAAGAAGAGGGCACCGATAAGCTCATCTTT. This codes for CACDTEEEEGTDKLIF.